A single sample gave rise to the 3 T cell receptor beta chains below, sequenced in a study of blood T cell repertoires in COVID-19. Here immunoSEQ multiplex PCR was the method, and the copy in TCRdb shows in-frame clones only, minus some. The sample carries 350,000 to 500,000 clones, about 90% recorded once. Sequencing was performed on peripheral blood. Receptor source: a man aged 18 to 30 with COVID-19, enrolled during active disease.

This rearrangement joins TRBV3-1 (or the pseudogene TRBV3-2) to TRBJ1-2, with D unclear. From germline, CDR1 is LGHDT and CDR2 YNNKEL (reference sequence). The CDR3 is 13 amino acids. V gave up 5 bases and J gave up 5 bases, with 12 bases separating them. The CDR3, as DNA: TGTGCCAGCAGCGACCTCGGGTTATATGGCTACACCTTC. It translates to CASSDLGLYGYTF.

This chain connects TRBV6-5 to TRBJ1-1, with 8 positions matching TRBD1. After removal of 8 bases from V and 5 bases from J, the junction contained 7 bases not matched to a gene. The length of the CDR3 is 13 residues. In germline, CDR1 is MNHEY, CDR2 SVGAGI. The chain's CDR3 is CASQGASGTEAFF. Here the CDR3 DNA reads TGTGCCAGCCAGGGGGCCAGCGGAACTGAAGCTTTCTTT.

This clone was counted a single time. The genes are TRBV27 and TRBJ2-1, with TRBD2 matching 9 bases. Germline CDR1 MNHEY, CDR2 SMNVEV (reference sequence). V shed 6 bases, J shed 5 bases, and the junction held 8 bases outside the gene matches. The CDR3 has 15 amino acids. CDR3 region: CASSPRLAGNNEQFF. In DNA form, the CDR3 reads TGTGCCAGCAGCCCCAGGCTAGCGGGAAACAATGAGCAGTTCTTC.